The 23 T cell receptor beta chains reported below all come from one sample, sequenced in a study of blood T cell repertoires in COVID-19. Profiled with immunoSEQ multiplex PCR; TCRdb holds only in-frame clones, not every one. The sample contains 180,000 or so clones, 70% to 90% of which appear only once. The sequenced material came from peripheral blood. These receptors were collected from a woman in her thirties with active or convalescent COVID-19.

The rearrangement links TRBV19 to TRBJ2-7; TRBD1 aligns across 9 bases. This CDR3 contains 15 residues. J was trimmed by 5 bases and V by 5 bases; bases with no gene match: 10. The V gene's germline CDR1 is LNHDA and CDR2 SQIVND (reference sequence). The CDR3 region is CASSVTGTGLHEQYF. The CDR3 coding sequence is TGTGCCAGTAGTGTTACCGGGACAGGGCTCCACGAGCAGTACTTC.

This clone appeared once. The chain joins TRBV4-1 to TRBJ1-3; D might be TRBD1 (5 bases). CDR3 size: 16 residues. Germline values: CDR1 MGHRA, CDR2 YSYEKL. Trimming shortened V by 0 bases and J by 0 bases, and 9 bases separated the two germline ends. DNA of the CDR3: TGCGCCAGCAGCCAAGAAGTCAGGGCCTCTGGAAACACCATATATTTT. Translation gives CASSQEVRASGNTIYF.

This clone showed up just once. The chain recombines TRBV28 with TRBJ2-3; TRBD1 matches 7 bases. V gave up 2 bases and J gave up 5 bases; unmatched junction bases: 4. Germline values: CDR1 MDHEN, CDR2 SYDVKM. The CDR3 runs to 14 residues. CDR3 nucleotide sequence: TGTGCCAGCAGTTTAGAGGGGGCGGGAGATACGCAGTATTTT. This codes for CASSLEGAGDTQYF.

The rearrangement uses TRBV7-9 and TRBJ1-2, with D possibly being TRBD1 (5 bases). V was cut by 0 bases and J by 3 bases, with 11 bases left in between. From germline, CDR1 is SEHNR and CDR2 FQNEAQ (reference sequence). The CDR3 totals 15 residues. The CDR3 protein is CASSLAQGGHYGYTF. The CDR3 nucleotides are TGTGCCAGCAGCTTAGCCCAGGGTGGCCACTATGGCTACACCTTC.

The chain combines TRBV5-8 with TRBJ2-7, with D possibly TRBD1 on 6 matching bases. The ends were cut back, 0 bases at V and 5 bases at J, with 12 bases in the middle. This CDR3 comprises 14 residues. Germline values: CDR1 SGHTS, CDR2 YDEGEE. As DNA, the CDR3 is TGTGCCAGCAGCTTGGACAGGGAGATGCACGAGCAGTACTTC. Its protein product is CASSLDREMHEQYF.

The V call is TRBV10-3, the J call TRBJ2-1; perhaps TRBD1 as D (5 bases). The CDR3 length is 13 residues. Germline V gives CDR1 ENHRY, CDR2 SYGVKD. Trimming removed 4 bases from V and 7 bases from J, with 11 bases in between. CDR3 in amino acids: CAISVLQENEQFF. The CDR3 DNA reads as TGTGCCATCAGTGTATTACAGGAGAATGAGCAGTTCTTC.

The CDR3 here is CASSDNEQYF. Here the CDR3 DNA reads TGCGCCAGCAGTGATAACGAGCAGTACTTC. The V and J genes are TRBV10-2 and TRBJ2-7; D not certain. Germline V lookup: CDR1 WSHSY, CDR2 SAAADI. V was clipped by 3 bases and J by 5 bases, with 2 bases between them. This CDR3 is 10 amino acids long.

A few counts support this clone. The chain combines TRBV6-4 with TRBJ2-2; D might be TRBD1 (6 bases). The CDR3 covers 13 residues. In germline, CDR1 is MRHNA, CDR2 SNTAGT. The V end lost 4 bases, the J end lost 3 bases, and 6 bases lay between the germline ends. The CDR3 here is CASSGTDTGELFF. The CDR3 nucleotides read TGTGCCAGCAGTGGGACAGACACCGGGGAGCTGTTTTTT.

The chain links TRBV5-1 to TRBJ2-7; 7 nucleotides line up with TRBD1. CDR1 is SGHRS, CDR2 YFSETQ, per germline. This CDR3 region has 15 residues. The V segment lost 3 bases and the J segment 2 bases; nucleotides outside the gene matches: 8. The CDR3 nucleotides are TGCGCCAGCAGCTACCCGGACAGGTTGACCTACGAGCAGTACTTC. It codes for CASSYPDRLTYEQYF.

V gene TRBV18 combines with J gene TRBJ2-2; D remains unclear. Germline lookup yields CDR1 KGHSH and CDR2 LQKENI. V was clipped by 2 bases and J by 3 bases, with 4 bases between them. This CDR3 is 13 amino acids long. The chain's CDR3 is CASSPTDTGELFF. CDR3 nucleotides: TGTGCCAGCTCACCAACGGACACCGGGGAGCTGTTTTTT.

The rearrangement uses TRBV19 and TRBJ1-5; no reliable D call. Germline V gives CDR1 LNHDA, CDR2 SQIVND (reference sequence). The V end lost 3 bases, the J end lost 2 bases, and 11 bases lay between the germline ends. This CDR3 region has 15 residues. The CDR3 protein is CASSIRGWGNQPQHF. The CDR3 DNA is TGTGCCAGTAGTATTCGCGGTTGGGGCAATCAGCCCCAGCATTTT.

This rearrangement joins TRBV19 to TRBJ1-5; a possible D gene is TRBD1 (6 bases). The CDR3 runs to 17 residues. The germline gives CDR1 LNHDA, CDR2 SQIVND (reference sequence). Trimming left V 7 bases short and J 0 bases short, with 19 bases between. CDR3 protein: CASKDGRGYYSNQPQHF. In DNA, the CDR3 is TGTGCCAGTAAGGATGGGAGGGGGTATTATAGCAATCAGCCCCAGCATTTT.

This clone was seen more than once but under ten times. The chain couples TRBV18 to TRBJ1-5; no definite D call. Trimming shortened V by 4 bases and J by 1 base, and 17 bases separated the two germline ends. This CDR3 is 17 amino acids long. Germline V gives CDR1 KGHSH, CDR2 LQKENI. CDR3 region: CASSRGEVGASNQPQHF. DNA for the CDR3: TGTGCCAGCTCACGAGGCGAGGTAGGAGCAAGCAATCAGCCCCAGCATTTT.

The CDR3 spells CATSDSGAPKETQYF. The CDR3 DNA follows: TGTGCCACCAGTGACTCAGGGGCCCCGAAAGAGACCCAGTACTTC. The chain has TRBV24-1 and TRBJ2-5, with a possible D match to TRBD1 (6 bases). V was trimmed by 4 bases and J by 3 bases, leaving 14 bases between them. This CDR3 spans 15 amino acids. Germline lookup yields CDR1 KGHDR and CDR2 SFDVKD.

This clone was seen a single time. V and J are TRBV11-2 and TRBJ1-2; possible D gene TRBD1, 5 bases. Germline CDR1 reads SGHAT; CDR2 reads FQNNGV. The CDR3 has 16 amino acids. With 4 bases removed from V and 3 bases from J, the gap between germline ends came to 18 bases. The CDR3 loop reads CASSSLKDTGYYGYTF. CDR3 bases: TGTGCCAGCAGCTCCCTAAAGGACACCGGGTACTATGGCTACACCTTC.

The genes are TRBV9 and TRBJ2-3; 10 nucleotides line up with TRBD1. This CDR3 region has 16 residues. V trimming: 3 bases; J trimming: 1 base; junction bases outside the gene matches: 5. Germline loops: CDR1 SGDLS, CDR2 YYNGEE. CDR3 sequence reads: CASSATGGRGTDTQYF. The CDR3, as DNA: TGTGCCAGCAGCGCGACAGGGGGCCGAGGCACAGATACGCAGTATTTT.

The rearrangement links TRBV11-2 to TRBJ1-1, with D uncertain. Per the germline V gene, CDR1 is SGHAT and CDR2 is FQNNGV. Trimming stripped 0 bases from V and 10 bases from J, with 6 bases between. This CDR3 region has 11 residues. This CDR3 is CASSLEGGAFF. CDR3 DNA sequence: TGTGCCAGCAGCTTAGAGGGAGGAGCTTTCTTT.

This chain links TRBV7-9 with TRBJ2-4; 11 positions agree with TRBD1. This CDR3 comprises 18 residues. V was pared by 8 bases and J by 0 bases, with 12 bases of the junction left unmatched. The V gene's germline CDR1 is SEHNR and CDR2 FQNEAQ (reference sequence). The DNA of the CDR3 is TGTGCCAGCGAGGGGACAGGGGGAGGAATGGCAGCCAAAAACATTCAGTACTTC. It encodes CASEGTGGGMAAKNIQYF.

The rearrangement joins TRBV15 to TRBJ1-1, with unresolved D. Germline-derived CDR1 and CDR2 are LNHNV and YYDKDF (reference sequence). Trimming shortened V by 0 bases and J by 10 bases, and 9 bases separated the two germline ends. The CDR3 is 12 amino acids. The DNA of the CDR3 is TGTGCCACCAGCAGAGATCAGGCGCGAGCTTTCTTT. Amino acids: CATSRDQARAFF.

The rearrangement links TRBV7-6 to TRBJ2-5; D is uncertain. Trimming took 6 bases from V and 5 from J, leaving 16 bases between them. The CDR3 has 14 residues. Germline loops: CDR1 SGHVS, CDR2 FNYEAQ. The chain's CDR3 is CASSLTQTMETQYF. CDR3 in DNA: TGTGCCAGCAGTCTCACCCAAACTATGGAGACCCAGTACTTC.

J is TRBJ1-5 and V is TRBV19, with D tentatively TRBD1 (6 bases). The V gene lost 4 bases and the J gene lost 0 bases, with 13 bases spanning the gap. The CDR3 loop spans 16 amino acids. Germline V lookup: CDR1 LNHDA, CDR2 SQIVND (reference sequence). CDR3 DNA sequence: TGTGCCAGTAGTACCCGGACAGAAGGTAGCAATCAGCCCCAGCATTTT. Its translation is CASSTRTEGSNQPQHF.

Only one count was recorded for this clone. This CDR3 is CASSLAAAGGYEQYF. The CDR3 region has the DNA TGCGCCAGCAGCTTGGCGGCGGCAGGGGGCTACGAGCAGTACTTC. J is TRBJ2-7 and V is TRBV5-1; the match to TRBD1 covers 7 bases. J gave up 3 bases and V 0 bases, and 6 bases lay outside the gene matches. Germline CDR1 and CDR2: SGHRS and YFSETQ. The CDR3 loop spans 15 amino acids.

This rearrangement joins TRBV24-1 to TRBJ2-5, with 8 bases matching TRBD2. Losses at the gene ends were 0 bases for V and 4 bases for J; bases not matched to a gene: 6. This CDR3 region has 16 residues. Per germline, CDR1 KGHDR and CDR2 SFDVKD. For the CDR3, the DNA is TGTGCCACCAGTGATTTGCGAGCGGGAGCAGTAGAGACCCAGTACTTC. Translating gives CATSDLRAGAVETQYF.